This T cell receptor beta chain was identified in a study of blood T cell repertoires in COVID-19. Living in roughly 23 US areas, the participants were between roughly 18 and 90 years of age. Clinical history as reported by participants underpinned cohort assignment. The J segment lost 3 bases and the V segment lost 6 bases, leaving 11 bases of the junction unmatched. The CDR3 spans 16 residues. CDR1 and CDR2 (germline): MDHEN, SYDVKM. Using immunoSEQ multiplex PCR, the repertoire was profiled, and TCRdb retains in-frame clones only, with some absent. Among roughly 400,000 clones, approximately 90% were seen once, and the ten largest hold approximately 1.2%.

The sample consisted of PBMCs or T cells enriched from blood (not recorded which). The gene calls are TRBV28 and TRBJ2-1, with 7 bases aligning to TRBD1. This sequence was found in a man under 40 who had recovered from COVID-19. This chain's CDR3 is CASSSSGTENYNEQFF. The CDR3 region has the DNA TGTGCCAGCAGCTCCTCCGGGACAGAAAACTACAATGAGCAGTTCTTC.